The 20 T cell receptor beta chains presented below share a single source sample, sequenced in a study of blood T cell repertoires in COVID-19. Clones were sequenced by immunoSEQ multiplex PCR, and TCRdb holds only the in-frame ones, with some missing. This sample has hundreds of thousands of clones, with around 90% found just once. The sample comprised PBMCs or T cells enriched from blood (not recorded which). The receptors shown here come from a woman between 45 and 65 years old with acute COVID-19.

The CDR3 DNA reads TGTGCCAGCAGCTCCACTAGCGGGAGGGCCAAAAACATTCAGTACTTC. This translates into CASSSTSGRAKNIQYF. The chain uses TRBV14 and TRBJ2-4, with 12 bases matching TRBD2. V was pared by 5 bases and J by 1 base, with 3 bases of the junction left unmatched. There are 16 residues in the CDR3. The germline CDR1 and CDR2 sequences are SGHDN and FVKESK.

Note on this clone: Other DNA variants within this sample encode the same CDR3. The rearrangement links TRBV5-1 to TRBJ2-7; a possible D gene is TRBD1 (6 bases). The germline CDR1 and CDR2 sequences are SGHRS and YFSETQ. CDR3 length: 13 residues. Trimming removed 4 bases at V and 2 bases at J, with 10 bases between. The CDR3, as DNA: TGCGCCAGCAGCCAGACAGGAACCTACGAGCAGTACTTC. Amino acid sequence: CASSQTGTYEQYF.

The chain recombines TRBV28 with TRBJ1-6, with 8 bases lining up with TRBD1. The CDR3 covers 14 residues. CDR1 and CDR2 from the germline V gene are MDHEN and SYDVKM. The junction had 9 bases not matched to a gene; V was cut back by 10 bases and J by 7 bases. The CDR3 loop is CAISGQVTNSPLHF. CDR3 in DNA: TGTGCCATTTCGGGACAGGTCACCAATTCACCCCTCCACTTT. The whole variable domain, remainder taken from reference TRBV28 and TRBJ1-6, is DVKVTQSSRYLVKRTGEKVFLECVQDMDHENMFWYRQDPGLGLRLIYFSYDVKMKEKGDIPEGYSVSREKKERFSLILESASTNQTSMYLCAISGQVTNSPLHFGNGTRLTVT.

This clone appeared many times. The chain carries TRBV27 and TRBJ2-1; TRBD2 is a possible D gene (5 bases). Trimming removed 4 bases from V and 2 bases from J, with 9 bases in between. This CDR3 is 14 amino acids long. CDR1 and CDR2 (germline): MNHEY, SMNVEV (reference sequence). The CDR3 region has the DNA TGTGCCAGCAGTTCCACCGGGACCTACAATGAGCAGTTCTTC. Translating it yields CASSSTGTYNEQFF.

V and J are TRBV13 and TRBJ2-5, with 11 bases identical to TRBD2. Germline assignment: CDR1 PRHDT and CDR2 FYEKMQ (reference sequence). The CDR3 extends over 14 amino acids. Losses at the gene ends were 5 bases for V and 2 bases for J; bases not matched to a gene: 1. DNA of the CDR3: TGTGCCAGCAGCCGACTAGCGGGGCAAGAGACCCAGTACTTC. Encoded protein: CASSRLAGQETQYF.

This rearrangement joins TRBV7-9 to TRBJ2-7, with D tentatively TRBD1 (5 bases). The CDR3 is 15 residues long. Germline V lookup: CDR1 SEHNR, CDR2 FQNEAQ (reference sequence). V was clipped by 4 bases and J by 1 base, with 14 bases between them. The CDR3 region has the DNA TGTGCCAGCAGCTCCACAGGTTTCGGATCCTACGAGCAGTACTTC. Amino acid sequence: CASSSTGFGSYEQYF.

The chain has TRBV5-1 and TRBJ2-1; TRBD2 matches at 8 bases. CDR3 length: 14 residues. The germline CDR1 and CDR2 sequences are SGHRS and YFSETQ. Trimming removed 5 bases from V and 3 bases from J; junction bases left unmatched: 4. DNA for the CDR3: TGCGCCAGCAGTCGGGAGGGGGGCTACAATGAGCAGTTCTTC. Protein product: CASSREGGYNEQFF.

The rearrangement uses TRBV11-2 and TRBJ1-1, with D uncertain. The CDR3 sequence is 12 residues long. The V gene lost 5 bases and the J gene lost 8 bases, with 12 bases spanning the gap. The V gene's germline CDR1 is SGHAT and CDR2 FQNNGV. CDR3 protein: CASSPTGAEAFF. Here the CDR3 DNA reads TGTGCCAGCAGCCCCACGGGAGCAGAAGCTTTCTTT. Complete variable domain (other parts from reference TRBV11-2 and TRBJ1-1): EAGVAQSPRYKIIEKRQSVAFWCNPISGHATLYWYQQILGQGPKLLIQFQNNGVVDDSQLPKDRFSAERLKGVDSTLKIQPAKLEDSAVYLCASSPTGAEAFFGQGTRLTVV.

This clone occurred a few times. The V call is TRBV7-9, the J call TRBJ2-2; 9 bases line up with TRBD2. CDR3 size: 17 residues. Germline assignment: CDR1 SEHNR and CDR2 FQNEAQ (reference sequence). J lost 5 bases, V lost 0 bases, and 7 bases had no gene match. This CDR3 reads CASSLAGGSGRTGELFF. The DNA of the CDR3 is TGTGCCAGCAGCTTAGCAGGGGGTAGCGGGAGAACCGGGGAGCTGTTTTTT.

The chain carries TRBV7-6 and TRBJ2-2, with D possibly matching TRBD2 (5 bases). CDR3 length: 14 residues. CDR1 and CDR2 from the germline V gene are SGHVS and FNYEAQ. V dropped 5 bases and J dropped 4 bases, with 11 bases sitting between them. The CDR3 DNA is TGTGCCAGCAGCCCAACTAGACCCACCGGGGAGCTGTTTTTT. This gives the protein CASSPTRPTGELFF.

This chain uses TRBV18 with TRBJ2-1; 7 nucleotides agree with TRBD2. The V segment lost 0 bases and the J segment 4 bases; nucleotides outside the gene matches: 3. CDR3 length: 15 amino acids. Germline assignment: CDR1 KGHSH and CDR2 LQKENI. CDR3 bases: TGTGCCAGCTCACCACCCCTAGCGGCATACAATGAGCAGTTCTTC. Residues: CASSPPLAAYNEQFF.

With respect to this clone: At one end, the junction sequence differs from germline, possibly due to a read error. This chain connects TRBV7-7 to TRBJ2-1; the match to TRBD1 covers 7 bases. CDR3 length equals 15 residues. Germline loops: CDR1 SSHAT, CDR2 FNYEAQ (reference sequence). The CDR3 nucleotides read TGTGCTAGCAGCGAGGGGGCTAGCTCCTACAATGAGCAGTTCTTC. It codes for CASSEGASSYNEQFF.

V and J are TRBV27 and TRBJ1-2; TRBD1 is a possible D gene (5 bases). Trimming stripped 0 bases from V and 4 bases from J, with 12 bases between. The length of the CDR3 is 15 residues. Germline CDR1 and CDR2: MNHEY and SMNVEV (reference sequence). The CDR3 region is CASSLSQGTFYGYTF. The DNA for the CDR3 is TGTGCCAGCAGTTTATCGCAGGGCACCTTCTATGGCTACACCTTC.

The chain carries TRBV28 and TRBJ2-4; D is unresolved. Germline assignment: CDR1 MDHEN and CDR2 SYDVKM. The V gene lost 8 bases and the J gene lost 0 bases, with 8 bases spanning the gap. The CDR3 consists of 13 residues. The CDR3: CASGRIAKNIQYF. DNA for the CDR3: TGTGCCAGCGGGCGAATAGCCAAAAACATTCAGTACTTC.

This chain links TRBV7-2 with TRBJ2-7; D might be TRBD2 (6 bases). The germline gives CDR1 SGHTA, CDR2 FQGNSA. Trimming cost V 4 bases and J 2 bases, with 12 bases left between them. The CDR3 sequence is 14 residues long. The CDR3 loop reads CASSSRTITYEQYF. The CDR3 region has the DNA TGTGCCAGCAGCTCGAGGACTATTACCTACGAGCAGTACTTC. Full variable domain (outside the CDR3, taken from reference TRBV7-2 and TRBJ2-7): GAGVSQSPSNKVTEKGKDVELRCDPISGHTALYWYRQSLGQGLEFLIYFQGNSAPDKSGLPSDRFSAERTGGSVSTLTIQRTQQEDSAVYLCASSSRTITYEQYFGPGTRLTVT.

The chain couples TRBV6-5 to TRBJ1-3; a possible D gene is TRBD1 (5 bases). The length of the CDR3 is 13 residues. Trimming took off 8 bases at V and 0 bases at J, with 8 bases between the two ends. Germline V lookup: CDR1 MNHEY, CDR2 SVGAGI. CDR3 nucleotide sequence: TGTGCCAGCGACAGCCTCTCTGGAAACACCATATATTTT. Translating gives CASDSLSGNTIYF.

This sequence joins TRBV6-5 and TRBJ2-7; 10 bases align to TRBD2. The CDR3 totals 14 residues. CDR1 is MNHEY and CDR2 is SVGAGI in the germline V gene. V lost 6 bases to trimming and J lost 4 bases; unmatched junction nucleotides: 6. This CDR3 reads CASRTGGLAYEQYF. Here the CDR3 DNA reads TGTGCCAGCAGAACCGGGGGACTAGCGTACGAGCAGTACTTC.

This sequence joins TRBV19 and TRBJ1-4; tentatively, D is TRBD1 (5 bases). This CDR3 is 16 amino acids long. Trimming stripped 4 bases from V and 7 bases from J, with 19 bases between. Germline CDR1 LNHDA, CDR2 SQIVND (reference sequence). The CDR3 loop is CASSKDVRAWSEKLFF. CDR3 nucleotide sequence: TGTGCCAGTAGTAAGGATGTCAGGGCTTGGAGTGAAAAACTGTTTTTT.

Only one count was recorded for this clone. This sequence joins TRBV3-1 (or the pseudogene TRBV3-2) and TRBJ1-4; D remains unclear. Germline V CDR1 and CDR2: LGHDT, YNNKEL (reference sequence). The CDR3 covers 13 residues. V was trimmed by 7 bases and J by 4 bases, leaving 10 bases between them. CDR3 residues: CASNPTGNEKLFF. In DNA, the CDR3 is TGTGCCAGCAATCCGACGGGTAATGAAAAACTGTTTTTT.

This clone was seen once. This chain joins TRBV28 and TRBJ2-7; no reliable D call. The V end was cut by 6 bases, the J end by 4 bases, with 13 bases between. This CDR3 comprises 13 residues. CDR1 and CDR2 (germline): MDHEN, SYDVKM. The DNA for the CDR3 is TGTGCCAGCAGGTCGCCCCGGGTGTACGAGCAGTACTTC. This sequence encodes CASRSPRVYEQYF.